This TCR beta chain was obtained from a study of T cells after yellow fever vaccination. A word on this clonotype: Its antigen remains unidentified.

The CDR3 is 13 residues long. V dropped 7 bases and J dropped 5 bases, with 12 bases sitting between them. CDR1 is ENHRY, CDR2 SYGVKD, per germline. Regarding the study as a whole: Contamination by abundant bulk-population clonotypes could be present in FACS-sorted repertoires.

TCRdb reanalysed the 5' RACE reads using MiXCR and keeps one entry per CDR3 protein. The repertoire holds roughly 63,000 distinct CDR3 sequences, roughly 7.4% seen once, with 30% to 45% in the top ten. V is TRBV10-3 and J is TRBJ2-1; TRBD2 is a possible D gene (5 bases). The specimen was CD8+ T cells sorted from PBMCs, collected 15 days after the yellow fever booster vaccination. The clonotype comes from a man aged 25-40 years who received the YFV17D yellow fever vaccine. This CDR3 reads CAIKRESDNEQFF. The CDR3 nucleotides read TGTGCCATCAAAAGGGAGTCGGACAATGAGCAGTTCTTC.